The entry below describes one T cell receptor beta chain. What it binds is unknown. The CDR3 contains 15 residues. Trimming cost V 3 bases and J 5 bases, with 14 bases left between them. In germline, CDR1 is LGHNT, CDR2 FRNRAP. These data belong to a study of shared clonotypes between healthy human individuals. Whole-study results and caveats: Some clonotypes were shared by all four sorted-subset donors, while others were not shared. The non-shared ones had lower generation probabilities than the shared ones.

Clones were read by immunoSEQ multiplex PCR, and TCRdb kept only the in-frame ones, dropping some. Among roughly 1 million clones listed, more than 60% were seen once. The TCR was taken from a young man in good health. V gene TRBV12-5 combines with J gene TRBJ2-4; either TRBD1 or TRBD2 may supply D (6 bases each). Material: memory CD4+ T cells sorted from blood. Described subset: CD45RA-negative fraction. CDR3 bases: TGTGCTAGTGGTTTCCCACTAGCAGGGGAAAACATTCAGTACTTC. This gives the protein CASGFPLAGENIQYF.